This entry lists 20 T cell receptor beta chains sequenced from one sample in a study of OX40 agonist ivuxolimab in advanced cancers. Assay: immunoSEQ multiplex PCR; the TCRdb copy retains only in-frame clones and omits some. Here the sample spans some 80,000 clones, over 80% being singletons. The source material was CD4+ or CD8+ T cells sorted from blood, sampled in a trial of the OX40 agonist ivuxolimab. The receptors were gathered from an adult with an advanced solid tumor such as melanoma, head and neck, liver or kidney cancer.

The CDR3 reads CASSQVQSSYNEQFF. The CDR3 region has the DNA TGTGCCAGCAGCCAAGTGCAAAGCTCCTACAATGAGCAGTTCTTC. The V gene is TRBV14, the J gene TRBJ2-1; no firm D call. The CDR3 totals 15 residues. V was shortened by 1 base and J by 0 bases, with 7 bases between the two germline ends. Germline V gives CDR1 SGHDN, CDR2 FVKESK.

The chain has TRBV9 and TRBJ2-3; no reliable D call. Trimming left V 2 bases short and J 2 bases short, with 12 bases between. This CDR3 is built from 15 residues. Germline V gene data show CDR1 as SGDLS and CDR2 as YYNGEE. CDR3 sequence reads: CASSVGAAYTDTQYF. The CDR3 region has the DNA TGTGCCAGCAGCGTGGGCGCCGCCTACACAGATACGCAGTATTTT.

V gene TRBV13 combines with J gene TRBJ1-6; maybe TRBD1 (5 bases). This CDR3 is built from 16 residues. The germline V and J ends were trimmed by 4 bases and 4 bases, with 14 bases remaining between them. Germline CDR1 reads PRHDT; CDR2 reads FYEKMQ (reference sequence). The DNA for the CDR3 is TGTGCCAGCAGCTCTACATCAGGGTCATATAATTCACCCCTCCACTTT. This translates into CASSSTSGSYNSPLHF.

This CDR3 is CASSRRHFARSDTEAFF. CDR3 bases: TGTGCCAGCAGCAGAAGACACTTCGCGAGGTCGGACACTGAAGCTTTCTTT. This sequence joins TRBV21-1 and TRBJ1-1. TRBV21-1 is shown as a pseudogene. This CDR3 region has 17 residues.

The rearrangement links TRBV29-1 to TRBJ2-1; TRBD2 aligns across 9 bases. V was clipped by 3 bases and J by 0 bases; unmatched bases: 3. This CDR3 is 15 amino acids long. Per germline, CDR1 SQVTM and CDR2 ANQGSEA. For the CDR3, the DNA is TGCAGCGTTGAGAAGACTAGCGGCTCCTACAATGAGCAGTTCTTC. Its translation: CSVEKTSGSYNEQFF.

The CDR3 spells CASSPSGPWNTEAFF. The CDR3, as DNA: TGCGCCAGCAGCCCCTCGGGACCTTGGAACACTGAAGCTTTCTTT. The chain joins TRBV5-1 to TRBJ1-1; weak D call: TRBD1 (5 bases). The CDR3 consists of 15 residues. Germline V gene lookup returns CDR1 SGHRS and CDR2 YFSETQ. V shed 4 bases and J shed 1 base, with 14 bases lying between them.

The rearrangement links TRBV9 to TRBJ1-4; D gene unclear. The V end was cut by 4 bases, the J end by 1 base, with 8 bases between. The CDR3 has 14 amino acids. Germline-derived CDR1 and CDR2 are SGDLS and YYNGEE. The CDR3 is CASSRGQTNEKLFF. CDR3 nucleotide sequence: TGTGCCAGCAGCCGCGGGCAAACTAATGAAAAACTGTTTTTT.

J is TRBJ2-7 and V is TRBV5-1; a weak D match, TRBD2 (7 bases). Germline V gene lookup returns CDR1 SGHRS and CDR2 YFSETQ. The CDR3 contains 15 residues. V was pared by 0 bases and J by 3 bases, with 13 bases between. CDR3 residues: CASSLEGGVVYEQYF. The CDR3 nucleotides are TGCGCCAGCAGCTTGGAAGGGGGGGTGGTCTACGAGCAGTACTTC.

The chain links TRBV7-8 to TRBJ1-3; D is possibly TRBD1 (5 bases). This CDR3 comprises 14 residues. V lost 8 bases and J 2 bases, leaving 13 bases between the germline ends. Germline lookup yields CDR1 SGHVS and CDR2 FQNEAQ. The CDR3 nucleotides read TGTGCCAGCGGCCCCGGGGGGGCTGGAAACACCATATATTTT. Amino acid sequence: CASGPGGAGNTIYF.

The V and J genes are TRBV2 and TRBJ2-7; no reliable D call. The V gene lost 7 bases and the J gene lost 1 base, with 8 bases spanning the gap. Germline assignment: CDR1 SNHLY and CDR2 FYNNEI. This CDR3 region has 12 residues. The CDR3 region is CASTWGSYEQYF. CDR3 coding DNA: TGTGCCAGCACTTGGGGATCCTACGAGCAGTACTTC.

This rearrangement joins TRBV30 to TRBJ2-6; the D is unclear. V lost 0 bases and J lost 0, with 6 bases in between. Germline V gene data show CDR1 as GTSNPN and CDR2 as SVGIG (reference sequence). The CDR3 is 15 residues long. CDR3 in DNA: TGTGCCTGGAGTGTAGCATTCTCTGGGGCCAACGTCCTGACTTTC. Encoded protein: CAWSVAFSGANVLTF.

This chain uses TRBV18 with TRBJ1-3, with TRBD1 as a possible D gene (6 bases). The CDR3 runs 19 residues. The germline V and J ends were trimmed by 3 bases and 0 bases, with 21 bases remaining between them. The germline gives CDR1 KGHSH, CDR2 LQKENI. The CDR3 nucleotides are TGTGCCAGCTCACCGTCCAGGGGTGAGGGGACTACCTCTGGAAACACCATATATTTT. It encodes CASSPSRGEGTTSGNTIYF.

This clone was seen a single time. The chain carries TRBV6-1 and TRBJ2-5; weak D call: TRBD2 (5 bases). The CDR3 consists of 13 residues. Germline V gives CDR1 MNHNS, CDR2 SASEGT. Trimming took 6 bases from V and 1 from J, leaving 9 bases between them. As DNA, the CDR3 is TGTGCCAGCAGGCTCCGGGGCCAAGAGACCCAGTACTTC. It specifies CASRLRGQETQYF.

The rearrangement links TRBV6-5 to TRBJ2-7; 9 bases fit TRBD1. Germline V gene data show CDR1 as MNHEY and CDR2 as SVGAGI. Trimming took 0 bases from V and 5 from J; bases not matched to a gene: 5. This CDR3 spans 15 amino acids. CDR3: CASSYSPGQGNEQYF. The CDR3 DNA sequence: TGTGCCAGCAGTTACTCGCCTGGACAGGGGAACGAGCAGTACTTC.

In nucleotides, the CDR3 is TGTGCCAGCACCAGGGACAGGGATGGCACTGAAGCTTTCTTT. Protein: CASTRDRDGTEAFF. The chain has TRBV6-6 and TRBJ1-1, with TRBD1 matching over 9 bases. The V segment lost 7 bases and the J segment 4 bases; nucleotides outside the gene matches: 7. There are 14 residues in the CDR3. CDR1 MNHNY and CDR2 SVGAGI come from the germline V gene (reference sequence).

V gene TRBV27 combines with J gene TRBJ2-1; TRBD1 or TRBD2 may be the D gene (6 bases each). Germline CDR1 is MNHEY and CDR2 is SMNVEV (reference sequence). V was shortened by 4 bases and J by 8 bases, with 18 bases between the two germline ends. This CDR3 comprises 15 residues. CDR3 in amino acids: CASSSHPPRGDEQFF. CDR3 bases: TGTGCCAGCAGTTCGCACCCTCCTAGGGGGGATGAGCAGTTCTTC.

This rearrangement joins TRBV2 to TRBJ1-4, with 7 bases fitting TRBD1. The germline CDR1 and CDR2 sequences are SNHLY and FYNNEI. The CDR3 is 15 residues long. The V and J ends lost 6 bases and 2 bases, in that order; junction bases with no gene match: 6. The CDR3, as DNA: TGTGCCAGCAGCGTACTGACAGGGACTAATGAAAAACTGTTTTTT. Amino acids: CASSVLTGTNEKLFF.

This clone was seen only once. This sequence joins TRBV5-4 and TRBJ1-3, with 7 nucleotides matching TRBD1. Germline V gene lookup returns CDR1 SGHNT and CDR2 YYREEE (reference sequence). The CDR3 spans 15 residues. V gave up 2 bases and J gave up 3 bases; unmatched junction bases: 5. The CDR3 loop is CASSLPGTVGNTIYF. The CDR3 DNA reads TGTGCCAGCAGCTTACCCGGGACAGTTGGAAACACCATATATTTT.

CDR3 sequence reads: CASSLDRGPDTQYF. In nucleotides, the CDR3 is TGCGCCAGCAGCCTGGACAGGGGCCCAGATACGCAGTATTTT. The chain employs TRBV4-1 and TRBJ2-3, with 9 nucleotides matching TRBD1. V lost 4 bases to trimming and J lost 4 bases; unmatched junction nucleotides: 3. The CDR3 is 14 amino acids. The germline V gene encodes CDR1 MGHRA and CDR2 YSYEKL.

The chain couples TRBV5-1 to TRBJ1-4; 10 bases are a match to TRBD1. Germline V lookup: CDR1 SGHRS, CDR2 YFSETQ. The CDR3 covers 17 residues. Unmatched junction bases numbered 5, after V lost 3 bases and J lost 0 bases. In DNA, the CDR3 is TGCGCCAGCAGCTCCGGACAGGGGGGTGCAACTAATGAAAAACTGTTTTTT. This gives the protein CASSSGQGGATNEKLFF.